This T cell receptor (beta chain) comes out of a study of T cell changes during pregnancy in multiple sclerosis. This clone was counted a single time. Other DNA variants within this sample encode the same CDR3. The data were produced by immunoSEQ multiplex PCR, yet TCRdb's version contains in-frame clones alone and is incomplete. The sample lists some 120,000 clones; around 93% were seen once. V gave up 4 bases and J gave up 4 bases; unmatched junction bases: 4. The CDR3 is 14 residues long. Germline assignment: CDR1 SGDLS and CDR2 YYNGEE. The sequenced sample was peripheral blood, obtained before pregnancy. This clonotype was obtained from a female donor with multiple sclerosis, enrolled in a pregnancy study. The chain is built from TRBV9 and TRBJ2-7, with TRBD1 matching 11 bases. The CDR3 sequence is CASSPRDRGYEQYF. The CDR3 nucleotides are TGTGCCAGCAGCCCTCGGGACAGGGGGTACGAGCAGTACTTC.